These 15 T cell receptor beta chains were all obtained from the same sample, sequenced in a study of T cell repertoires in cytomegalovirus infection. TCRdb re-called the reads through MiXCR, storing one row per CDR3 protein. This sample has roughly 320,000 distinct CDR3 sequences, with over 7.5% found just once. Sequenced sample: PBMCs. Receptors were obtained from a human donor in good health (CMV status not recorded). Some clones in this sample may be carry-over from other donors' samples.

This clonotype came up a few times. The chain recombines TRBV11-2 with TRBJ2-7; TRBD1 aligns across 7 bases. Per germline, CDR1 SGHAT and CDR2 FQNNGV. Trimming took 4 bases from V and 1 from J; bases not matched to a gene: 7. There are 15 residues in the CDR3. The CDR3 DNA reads TGTGCCAGCAGCTGGGGGACAGAGGCTTCCTACGAGCAGTACTTC. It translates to CASSWGTEASYEQYF.

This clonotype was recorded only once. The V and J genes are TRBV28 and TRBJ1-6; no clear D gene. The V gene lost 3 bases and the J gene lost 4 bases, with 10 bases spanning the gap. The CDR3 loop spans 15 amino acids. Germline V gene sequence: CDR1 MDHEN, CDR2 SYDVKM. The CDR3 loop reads CASSFQGRYNSPLHF. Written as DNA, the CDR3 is TGTGCCAGCAGTTTCCAAGGAAGGTATAATTCACCCCTCCACTTT.

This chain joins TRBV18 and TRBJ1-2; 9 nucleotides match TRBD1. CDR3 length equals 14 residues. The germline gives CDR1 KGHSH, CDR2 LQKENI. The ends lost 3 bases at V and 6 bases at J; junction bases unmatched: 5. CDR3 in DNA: TGTGCCAGCTCACCGGACAGGGGCGTTCATGGCTACACCTTC. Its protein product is CASSPDRGVHGYTF.

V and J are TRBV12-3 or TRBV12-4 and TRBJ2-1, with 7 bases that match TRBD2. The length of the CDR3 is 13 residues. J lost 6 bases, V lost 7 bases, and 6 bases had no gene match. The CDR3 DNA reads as TGTGCCAGCACCTGGGGGAGGGGCAATGAGCAGTTCTTC. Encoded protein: CASTWGRGNEQFF.

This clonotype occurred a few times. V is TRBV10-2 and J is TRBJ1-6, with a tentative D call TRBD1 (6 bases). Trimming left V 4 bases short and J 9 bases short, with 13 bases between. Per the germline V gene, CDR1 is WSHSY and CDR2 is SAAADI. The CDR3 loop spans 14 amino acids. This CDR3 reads CASSVGGLGSPLHF. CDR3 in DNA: TGCGCCAGCAGTGTTGGGGGCCTTGGTTCACCCCTCCACTTT.

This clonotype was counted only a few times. Here the CDR3 reads CASSAGFSLPQHF. Here the CDR3 DNA reads TGTGCCAGCAGTGCAGGTTTTTCCCTGCCCCAGCATTTT. V is TRBV6-1 and J is TRBJ1-5, with D uncertain. V was pared by 4 bases and J by 9 bases, with 13 bases between. CDR3 length: 13 residues. The V gene's germline CDR1 is MNHNS and CDR2 SASEGT.

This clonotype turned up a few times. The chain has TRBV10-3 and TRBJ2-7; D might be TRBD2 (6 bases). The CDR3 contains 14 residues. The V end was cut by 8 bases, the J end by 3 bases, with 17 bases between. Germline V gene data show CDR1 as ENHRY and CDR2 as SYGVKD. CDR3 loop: CAIRGDGTFYEQYF. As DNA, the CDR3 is TGTGCCATCCGCGGGGACGGCACCTTCTACGAGCAGTACTTC.

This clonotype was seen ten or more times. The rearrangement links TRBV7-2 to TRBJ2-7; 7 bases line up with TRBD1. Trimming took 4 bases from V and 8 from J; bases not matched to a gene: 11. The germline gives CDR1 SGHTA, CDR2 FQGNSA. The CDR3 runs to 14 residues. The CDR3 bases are TGTGCCAGCAGCTACGACAGGGCAACTACGCAGCAGTACTTC. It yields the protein CASSYDRATTQQYF.

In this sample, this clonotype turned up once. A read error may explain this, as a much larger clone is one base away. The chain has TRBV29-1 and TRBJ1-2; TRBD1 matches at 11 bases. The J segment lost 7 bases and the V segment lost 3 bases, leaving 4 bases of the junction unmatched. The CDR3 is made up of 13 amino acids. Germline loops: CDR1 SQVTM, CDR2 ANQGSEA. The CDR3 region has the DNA TGCAGCGTTGACCCGGGACAGGGGGTTGGCTACACCTTC. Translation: CSVDPGQGVGYTF.

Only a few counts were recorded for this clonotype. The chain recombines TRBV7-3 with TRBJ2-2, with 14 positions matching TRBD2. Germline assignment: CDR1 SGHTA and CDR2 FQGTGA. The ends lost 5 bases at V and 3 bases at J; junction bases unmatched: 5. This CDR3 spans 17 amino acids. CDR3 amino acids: CASSLGLAGAHTGELFF. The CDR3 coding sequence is TGTGCCAGCAGCCTGGGACTAGCGGGGGCCCACACCGGGGAGCTGTTTTTT.

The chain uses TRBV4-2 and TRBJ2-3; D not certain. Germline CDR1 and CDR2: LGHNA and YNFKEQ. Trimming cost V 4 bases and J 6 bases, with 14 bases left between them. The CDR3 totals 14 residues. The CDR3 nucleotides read TGTGCCAGCAGCCTATCCCCCAGCGCCGATACGCAGTATTTT. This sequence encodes CASSLSPSADTQYF.

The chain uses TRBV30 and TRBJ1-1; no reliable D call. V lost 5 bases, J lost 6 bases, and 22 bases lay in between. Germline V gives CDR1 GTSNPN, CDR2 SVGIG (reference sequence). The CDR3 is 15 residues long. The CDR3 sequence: CAWLPLRPDLSEAFF. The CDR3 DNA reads TGTGCCTGGCTCCCCCTCCGTCCGGACCTATCTGAAGCTTTCTTT.

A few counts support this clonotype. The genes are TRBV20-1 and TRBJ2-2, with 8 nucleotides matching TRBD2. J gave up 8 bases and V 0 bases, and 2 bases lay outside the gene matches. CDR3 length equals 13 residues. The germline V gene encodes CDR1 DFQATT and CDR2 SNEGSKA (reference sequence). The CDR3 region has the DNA TGCAGTGCTAGAGAATCGGGGGGGGGGGAGCTGTTTTTT. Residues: CSARESGGGELFF.

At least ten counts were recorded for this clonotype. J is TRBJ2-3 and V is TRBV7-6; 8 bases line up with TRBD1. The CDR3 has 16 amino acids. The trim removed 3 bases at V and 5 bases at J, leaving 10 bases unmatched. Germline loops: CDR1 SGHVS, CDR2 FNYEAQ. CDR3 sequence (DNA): TGTGCCAGCAGCTTGCAGGGGGCGTTAATCCGAGATACGCAGTATTTT. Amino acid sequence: CASSLQGALIRDTQYF.

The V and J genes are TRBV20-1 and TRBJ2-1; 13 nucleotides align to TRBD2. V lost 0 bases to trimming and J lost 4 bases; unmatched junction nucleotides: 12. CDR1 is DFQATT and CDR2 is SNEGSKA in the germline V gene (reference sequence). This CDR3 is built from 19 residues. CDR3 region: CSARDTFSGTSGIYNEQFF. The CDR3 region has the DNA TGCAGTGCTAGAGATACGTTTTCCGGGACTAGCGGGATTTACAATGAGCAGTTCTTC.